A selection of T cell receptor beta chains follows, all from one sample in a study of T-cell reconstitution after alpha-beta-depleted transplantation in children. MiXCR, run by TCRdb on the PCR reads, gives a single entry per CDR3 protein. The sample consists of hundreds of thousands of distinct CDR3 sequences, 13% of them appearing once. Sequenced here: PBMCs, mostly from graft donor cells, sampled 360 days after TCRalphabeta/CD19-depleted stem cell transplant. These receptors all come from a male patient younger than 18 who had a stem cell transplant for acute myeloid leukemia, so the T cells may come from the graft donor. Both conserved end residues are part of each CDR3. A D gene is named only where the DNA matches it firmly. The size of a clone is reported for some rows only, either as once, few or many, or as a class for expanded clones.

TRBD2 | few | TRBJ2-3 | TRBV18 | TGTGCCAGCTCACCACGTAGAGCGGGAGGCTCACCTGATACGCAGTATTTT | CASSPRRAGGSPDTQYF
TRBD2 | - | TRBJ2-7 | TRBV11-2 | TGTGCCAGCAGCTTCAGCGGGACCAGCTCCTACGAGCAGTACTTC | CASSFSGTSSYEQYF
TRBD1 | many | TRBJ2-2 | TRBV12-3/TRBV12-4 | TGTGCCAGCAGTCGACAGGGCCCCACCGGGGAGCTGTTTTTT | CASSRQGPTGELFF
- | many | TRBJ2-7 | TRBV24-1 | TGTGCCACCAGTGAGACGGGACTCCCATACGAGCAGTACTTC | CATSETGLPYEQYF
TRBD2 | many | TRBJ2-2 | TRBV29-1 | TGCAGCGTTGCACGGCTAGCGGACACCGGGGAGCTGTTTTTT | CSVARLADTGELFF
- | many | TRBJ1-5 | TRBV12-3/TRBV12-4 | TGTGCCAGCAGCCTCGCGCGGTTGGATCAGCCCCAGCATTTT | CASSLARLDQPQHF
TRBD2 | many | TRBJ2-3 | TRBV29-1 | TGCAGCGTTGAAATACTAGCGGGGAGCACAGATACGCAGTATTTT | CSVEILAGSTDTQYF
- | few | TRBJ2-3 | TRBV28 | TGTGCCAGCAGTTTATATCACACAGATACGCAGTATTTT | CASSLYHTDTQYF
- | - | TRBJ2-5 | TRBV7-9 | TGTGCCAGCAGCTTTACGGGAGAGCGAGGAGAGACCCAGTACTTC | CASSFTGERGETQYF
- | few | TRBJ2-7 | TRBV18 | TGTGCCACCTCCCAACTAGATTCGTACGAGCAGTACTTC | CATSQLDSYEQYF
- | - | TRBJ2-3 | TRBV20-1 | TGCAGTGCTAGAGATTTGGGACGGCCTAGCACAGATACGCAGTATTTT | CSARDLGRPSTDTQYF